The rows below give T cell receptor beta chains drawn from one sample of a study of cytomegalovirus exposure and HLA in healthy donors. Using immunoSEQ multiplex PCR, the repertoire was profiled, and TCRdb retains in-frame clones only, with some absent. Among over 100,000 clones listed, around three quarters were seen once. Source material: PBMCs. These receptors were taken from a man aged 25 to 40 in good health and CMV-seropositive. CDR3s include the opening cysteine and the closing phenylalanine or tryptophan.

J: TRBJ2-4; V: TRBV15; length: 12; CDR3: CATSGGENIQYF
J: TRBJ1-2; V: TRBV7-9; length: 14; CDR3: CASSSGTGVYGYPF
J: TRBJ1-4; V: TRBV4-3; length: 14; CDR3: CASSPGQGREKLFF
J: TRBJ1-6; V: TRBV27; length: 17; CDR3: CASSRRGGPSYNSPLHF
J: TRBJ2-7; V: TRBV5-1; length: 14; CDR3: CASSLARRDAKQYF
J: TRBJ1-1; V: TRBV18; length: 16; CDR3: CASSPFRDRGRTEAFF
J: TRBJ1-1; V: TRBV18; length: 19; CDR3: CASSPRLVDSKGVGTEAFF
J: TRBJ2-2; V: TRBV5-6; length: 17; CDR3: CASSSSHRGLGTGELFF
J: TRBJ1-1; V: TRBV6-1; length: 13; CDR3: CASSEALLSEAFF
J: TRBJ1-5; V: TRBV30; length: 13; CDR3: CAWAGDSNQPQHF
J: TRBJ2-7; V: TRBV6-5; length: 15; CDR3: CASSYSVAGGYEQYF
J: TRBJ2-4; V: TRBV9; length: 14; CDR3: CASSVGYNENIQYF
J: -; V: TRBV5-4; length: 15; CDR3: CASSWGTSGSYEQYF
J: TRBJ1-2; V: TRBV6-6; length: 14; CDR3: CASSYQDSKYGYTF
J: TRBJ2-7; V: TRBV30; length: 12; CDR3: CAWSQGSYEQYF
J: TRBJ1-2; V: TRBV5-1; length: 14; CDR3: CASRPGSRVDGYTF
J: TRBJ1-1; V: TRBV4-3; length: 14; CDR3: CASSQGRVNTEAFF
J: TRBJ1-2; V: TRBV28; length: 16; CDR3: CASSSPFTGANYGYTF
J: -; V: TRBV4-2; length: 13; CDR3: CASSQVRNYEQYF
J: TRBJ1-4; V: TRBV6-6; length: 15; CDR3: CASSYQDSLNEKLFF
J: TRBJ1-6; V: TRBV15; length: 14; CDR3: CATRRGRANSPLHF
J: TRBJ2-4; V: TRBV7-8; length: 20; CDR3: CASSPNTSGDLILAKNIQYF
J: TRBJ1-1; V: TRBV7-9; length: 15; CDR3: CSSSLAWTANTEAFF
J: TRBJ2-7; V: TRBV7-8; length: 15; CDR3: CASSVRTSGGGEQYF
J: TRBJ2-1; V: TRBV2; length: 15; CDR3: CASRAGTGSYNEQFF
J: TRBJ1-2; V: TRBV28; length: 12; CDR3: CASGGVEGGYTF
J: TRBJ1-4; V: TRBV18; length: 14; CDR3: CASSPTGSNEKLFF
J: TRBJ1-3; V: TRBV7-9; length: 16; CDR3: CASSLGNPGTGNTIYF
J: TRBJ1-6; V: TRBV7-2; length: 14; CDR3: CASSSGAGDSPLHF
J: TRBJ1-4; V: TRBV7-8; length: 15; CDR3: CASSLGHPANEKLFF
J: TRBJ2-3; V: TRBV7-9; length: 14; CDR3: CASSLATGPDTQYF
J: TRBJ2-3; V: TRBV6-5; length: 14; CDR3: CASSYSASSDTQYF
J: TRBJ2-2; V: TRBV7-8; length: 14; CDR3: CASSLSTYTGELFF
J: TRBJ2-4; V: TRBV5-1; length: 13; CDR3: CASSYDSLNIQYF
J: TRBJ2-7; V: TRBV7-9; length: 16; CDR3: CASSLDVGGRSYEQYF
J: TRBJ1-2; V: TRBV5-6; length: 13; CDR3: CASSWGTLDGYTF
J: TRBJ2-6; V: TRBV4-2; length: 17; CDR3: CASSQAGELSGANVLTF
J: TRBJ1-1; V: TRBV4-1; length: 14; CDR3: CASSRQGVNTEAFF
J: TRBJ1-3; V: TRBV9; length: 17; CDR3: CASSVAGEWSSGNTIYF
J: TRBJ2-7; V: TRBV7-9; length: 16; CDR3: CASSLGRRTGDYEQYF
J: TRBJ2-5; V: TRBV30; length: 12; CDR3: CAWSYSQETQYF
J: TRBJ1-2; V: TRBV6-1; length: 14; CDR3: CASTFTEPNYGYPF
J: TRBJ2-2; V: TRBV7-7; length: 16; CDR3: CASSPVGQGNTGELFF
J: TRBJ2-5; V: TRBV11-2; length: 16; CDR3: CASSLRLAGGPETQYF
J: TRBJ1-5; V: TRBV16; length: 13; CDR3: CASSQLPVQPQHF
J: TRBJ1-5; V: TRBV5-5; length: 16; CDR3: CASTLGAGQGYQPQHF
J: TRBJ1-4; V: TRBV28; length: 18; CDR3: CASSLPNQGEATNEKLFF
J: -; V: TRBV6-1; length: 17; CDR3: CASSESLAGWSSYEQYF
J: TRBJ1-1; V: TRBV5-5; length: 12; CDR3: CASSFSDTEAFF
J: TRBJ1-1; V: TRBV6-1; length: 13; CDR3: CASSRQGANLHRF